This T cell receptor beta chain was recovered during a study of blood T cell repertoires in COVID-19. Study at large: Nucleic acid was either cDNA or gDNA, and it came from T cells, B-cell-depleted T cells, or PBMCs.

With 1 base clipped from V and 5 bases from J, the junction kept 7 bases outside the gene matches. This CDR3 has 16 residues. The V gene's germline CDR1 is MGHDK and CDR2 SYGVNS. TCRdb's copy holds only in-frame clones and misses some; the assay was immunoSEQ multiplex PCR. The sample includes fewer than 450,000 clones, about nine tenths of them seen just once. The sample comprised peripheral blood. The clonotype originates from a woman aged 50 to 60 with COVID-19, enrolled during active disease. V gene TRBV25-1 combines with J gene TRBJ2-2, with 7 bases fitting TRBD1. The CDR3 loop reads CASSESRRGTTGELFF. The CDR3 DNA follows: TGTGCCAGCAGTGAATCGCGCAGGGGGACGACCGGGGAGCTGTTTTTT.